Here is one T cell receptor (beta chain) with its context. The target antigen is unknown. This entry belongs to a study of CD8+CD57+ T cells in acquired aplastic anemia. Study background: The DNA of sorted CD4+ and CD8+ cells averaged around 3 ug.

Genomic DNA, serving as template, underwent TCR beta VDJ and CDR3 profiling. TCRdb reprocessed the reads via MiXCR and lists one record per CDR3 protein. The table includes more than 250,000 distinct CDR3 sequences, around 82% detected once. This CDR3 comprises 13 residues. Germline CDR1 is SNHLY and CDR2 is FYNNEI. Trimming took off 3 bases at V and 7 bases at J, with 12 bases between the two ends. Study results and caveats: Between patients and controls, some 31 CD8+ CDR3 sequences were found in common.

Sequenced patients had shown CD8+CD57+ cell expansion by flow cytometry. J is TRBJ1-1 and V is TRBV2; perhaps TRBD1 as D (5 bases). This TCR derives from a human donor with aplastic anemia. Material for sequencing was sorted CD4+, CD8+, or CD8+CD57+ T cells (not recorded which) from PBMCs. Here the CDR3 reads CASSDGGIHEAFF. The CDR3, as DNA: TGTGCCAGCAGTGATGGGGGGATCCATGAAGCTTTCTTT. The variable domain in full, completed from reference TRBV2 and TRBJ1-1, reads EPEVTQTPSHQVTQMGQEVILRCVPISNHLYFYWYRQILGQKVEFLVSFYNNEISEKSEIFDDQFSVERPDGSNFTLKIRSTKLEDSAMYFCASSDGGIHEAFFGQGTRLTVV.